Following are 25 T cell receptor beta chains from one sample sequenced in a study of T cell responses to AZD1222 COVID-19 vaccine (dated by TCRdb to the early 2020s). The library was generated by the immunoSEQ multiplex PCR assay. Held by TCRdb, this immuneACCESS table contains in-frame sequences only and omits some clones. Under half of the omission traces to an unresolved V gene where checked; the cause of the rest is unknown. In this sample the table shows some 150,000 clones, 65% to 90% of which occur a single time. The top ten clonotypes cover roughly 8.7% of the sample. The meaning of the sample's time point label: about 28 days (+/-7) after the second vaccine dose. The treatment or condition label of this sample denotes: meningococcal conjugate vaccine given as trial control. Source: peripheral blood, taken 28 days after the second dose of the MenACWY control vaccine. The source of these receptors is an adult who received the MenACWY meningococcal vaccine as a control.

This chain connects TRBV10-3 to TRBJ1-5; D is ambiguous. This CDR3 spans 16 amino acids. Trimming removed 1 base from V and 3 bases from J, with 13 bases in between. CDR1 and CDR2 (germline): ENHRY, SYGVKD. DNA of the CDR3: TGTGCCATCAGTGAGTTCTCGAGTAGGGTCAATCAGCCCCAGCATTTT. Its translation: CAISEFSSRVNQPQHF.

The chain joins TRBV7-9 to TRBJ2-3; 11 bases are a match to TRBD1. With 5 bases clipped from V and 6 bases from J, the junction kept 4 bases outside the gene matches. Germline V gene data show CDR1 as SEHNR and CDR2 as FQNEAQ (reference sequence). The CDR3 totals 14 residues. The CDR3 DNA follows: TGTGCCAGCAGCCATTGGACAGGGGGCGATACGCAGTATTTT. This sequence encodes CASSHWTGGDTQYF.

V usage is TRBV13 and J usage is TRBJ1-2; a weak D match, TRBD1 (5 bases). This CDR3 spans 14 amino acids. Between the trimmed V and J ends, which lost 2 bases and 6 bases, there was a span of 13 bases. Germline CDR1 and CDR2: PRHDT and FYEKMQ (reference sequence). The chain's CDR3 is CASSLSRGWDGYTF. The CDR3 DNA reads as TGTGCCAGCAGCTTAAGTCGGGGGTGGGATGGCTACACCTTC.

The chain is built from TRBV3-1 (or the pseudogene TRBV3-2) and TRBJ1-1; the D gene is possibly TRBD1 (5 bases). CDR1 and CDR2 (germline): LGHDT, YNNKEL (reference sequence). This CDR3 comprises 18 residues. V was clipped by 0 bases and J by 4 bases, with 21 bases between them. CDR3 sequence: CASSQDAWTRSRGTEAFF. The CDR3 nucleotides are TGTGCCAGCAGCCAAGATGCGTGGACAAGGTCAAGAGGCACTGAAGCTTTCTTT.

This clone was picked up one time. The gene calls are TRBV19 and TRBJ2-7; 10 bases match TRBD2. The germline CDR1 and CDR2 sequences are LNHDA and SQIVND (reference sequence). V was pared by 1 base and J by 4 bases, with 10 bases of the junction left unmatched. The CDR3 has 17 residues. The CDR3 protein is CASSIGRKRGGYYEQYV. The CDR3 DNA reads as TGTGCCAGTAGTATAGGAAGGAAGCGGGGGGGCTATTACGAGCAGTACGTC.

The V gene is TRBV7-6, the J gene TRBJ2-5, with TRBD1 as a possible D gene (6 bases). The V end was cut by 2 bases, the J end by 2 bases, with 15 bases between. The CDR3 spans 16 residues. Germline CDR1 SGHVS, CDR2 FNYEAQ. The chain's CDR3 is CASSLLLLGQQETQYF. CDR3 sequence (DNA): TGTGCCAGCAGCTTATTGCTTTTAGGACAGCAAGAGACCCAGTACTTC. Full variable domain (remainder filled in from reference TRBV7-6 and TRBJ2-5): GAGVSQSPRYKVTKRGQDVALRCDPISGHVSLYWYRQALGQGPEFLTYFNYEAQQDKSGLPNDRFSAERPEGSISTLTIQRTEQRDSAMYRCASSLLLLGQQETQYFGPGTRLLVL.

This chain connects TRBV3-1 (or the pseudogene TRBV3-2) to TRBJ1-2; D remains ambiguous. Germline V gene sequence: CDR1 LGHDT, CDR2 YNNKEL (reference sequence). V was pared by 2 bases and J by 5 bases, with 9 bases between. The CDR3 extends over 13 amino acids. The CDR3 coding sequence is TGTGCCAGCAGCCAACCCCGGAGTTATGGCTACACCTTC. Encoded protein: CASSQPRSYGYTF.

The genes are TRBV7-2 and TRBJ1-2, with TRBD1 matching over 7 bases. The CDR3 contains 14 residues. V dropped 3 bases and J dropped 6; count of bases not matched to a gene: 7. Germline CDR1 is SGHTA and CDR2 is FQGNSA. CDR3 DNA sequence: TGTGCCAGCAGCTTCAGCCGACAGGGTGATGGCTACACCTTC. Amino acid sequence: CASSFSRQGDGYTF.

In DNA, the CDR3 is TGTGCCAGCACTTGGATGGGGGAGACCCAGTACTTC. Encoded protein: CASTWMGETQYF. The J gene is TRBJ2-5, the V gene TRBV2; unclear D gene. Germline loops: CDR1 SNHLY, CDR2 FYNNEI. V lost 7 bases to trimming and J lost 5 bases, with 11 bases between them. The CDR3 loop spans 12 amino acids.

V usage is TRBV7-3 and J usage is TRBJ1-2; the D gene is possibly TRBD1 (5 bases). With 5 bases removed from V and 2 bases from J, the gap between germline ends came to 9 bases. The CDR3 covers 13 residues. Germline CDR1 and CDR2: SGHTA and FQGTGA. The CDR3 region has the DNA TGTGCCAGCAGCCCGGGACTCAACTATGGCTACACCTTC. It translates to CASSPGLNYGYTF.

The gene calls are TRBV5-1 and TRBJ1-1, with 7 bases matching TRBD1. The V and J ends lost 4 bases and 0 bases, in that order; junction bases with no gene match: 9. Germline CDR1 is SGHRS and CDR2 is YFSETQ. The CDR3 extends over 16 amino acids. CDR3 sequence reads: CASSPLPGQMNTEAFF. The DNA for the CDR3 is TGCGCCAGCAGCCCGTTACCGGGACAGATGAACACTGAAGCTTTCTTT.

V gene TRBV19 combines with J gene TRBJ1-1; D remains unclear. CDR1 is LNHDA, CDR2 SQIVND, per germline (reference sequence). The CDR3 is 13 amino acids. V was pared by 7 bases and J by 3 bases, with 12 bases between. The CDR3: CASTAGRYTEAFF. The DNA of the CDR3 is TGTGCCAGTACCGCGGGCCGTTACACTGAAGCTTTCTTT.

The chain uses TRBV18 and TRBJ1-1; a possible D gene is TRBD1 (5 bases). The CDR3 runs to 15 residues. Germline CDR1 and CDR2: KGHSH and LQKENI. Trimming pared 0 bases from V and 4 bases from J, leaving 12 bases between. In nucleotides, the CDR3 is TGTGCCAGCTCACCACCGCAGGGTTTGACCACTGAAGCTTTCTTT. Translating gives CASSPPQGLTTEAFF.

The CDR3 is CASRGTRPGEQYV. The CDR3 DNA reads as TGTGCCAGCAGGGGGACCCGGCCTGGGGAGCAGTACGTC. The J gene is TRBJ2-7, the V gene TRBV6-5; D assignment may be TRBD1 or TRBD2 (5 bases each). V was shortened by 6 bases and J by 7 bases, with 16 bases between the two germline ends. This CDR3 is 13 amino acids long. CDR1 and CDR2 (germline): MNHEY, SVGAGI.

The chain joins TRBV14 to TRBJ1-1, with D possibly being TRBD1 (6 bases). V was clipped by 0 bases and J by 4 bases, with 18 bases between them. Germline assignment: CDR1 SGHDN and CDR2 FVKESK. The CDR3 loop spans 17 amino acids. The CDR3 nucleotides read TGTGCCAGCAGCCAAGATGGGTGGGGGGCGTATGGCACTGAAGCTTTCTTT. Protein product: CASSQDGWGAYGTEAFF.

The gene calls are TRBV7-2 and TRBJ2-2, with 16 bases lining up with TRBD2. Trimming took 7 bases from V and 5 from J; bases not matched to a gene: 1. This CDR3 comprises 15 residues. Germline V gene sequence: CDR1 SGHTA, CDR2 FQGNSA. The CDR3 loop reads CASKGLAGGTGELFF. The CDR3 DNA is TGTGCCAGCAAGGGACTAGCGGGAGGGACCGGGGAGCTGTTTTTT.

This clone was recorded once. The rearrangement joins TRBV19 to TRBJ1-5, with D possibly being TRBD1 (5 bases). V lost 7 bases, J lost 7 bases, and 14 bases lay in between. Germline CDR1 LNHDA, CDR2 SQIVND (reference sequence). There are 13 residues in the CDR3. CDR3 coding DNA: TGTGCCAGTACCGGAGGACCAGGGCAGCCCCAGCATTTT. Translated, it gives CASTGGPGQPQHF.

This chain links TRBV5-1 with TRBJ1-4; D might be TRBD1 (5 bases). The CDR3 runs to 16 residues. Germline lookup yields CDR1 SGHRS and CDR2 YFSETQ. The germline V and J ends were trimmed by 4 bases and 1 base, with 14 bases remaining between them. The CDR3 loop is CASSIDAGGTNEKLFF. As DNA, the CDR3 is TGCGCCAGCAGCATCGACGCGGGGGGAACTAATGAAAAACTGTTTTTT.

This sequence joins TRBV5-4 and TRBJ1-2; D gene unclear. The CDR3 consists of 13 residues. Germline V gene data show CDR1 as SGHNT and CDR2 as YYREEE (reference sequence). V was clipped by 0 bases and J by 2 bases, with 5 bases between them. DNA of the CDR3: TGTGCCAGCAGCTTGGGGTCGAACTATGGCTACACCTTC. It specifies CASSLGSNYGYTF.

The CDR3 protein is CASSLTGTEYGYTF. CDR3 sequence (DNA): TGCGCCAGCAGCTTGACCGGGACAGAGTATGGCTACACCTTC. The chain links TRBV5-1 to TRBJ1-2; 7 bases agree with TRBD1. The CDR3 totals 14 residues. The germline gives CDR1 SGHRS, CDR2 YFSETQ. J was trimmed by 5 bases and V by 1 base; bases with no gene match: 5.

This chain connects TRBV11-2 to TRBJ1-4; TRBD1 is a possible D gene (6 bases). The germline V and J ends were trimmed by 4 bases and 4 bases, with 10 bases remaining between them. CDR1 and CDR2 from the germline V gene are SGHAT and FQNNGV. This CDR3 is 14 amino acids long. The CDR3 bases are TGTGCCAGCAGCTCTCAGGGGTTTAATGAAAAACTGTTTTTT. Its protein product is CASSSQGFNEKLFF.

This chain links TRBV2 with TRBJ2-5, with 7 bases identical to TRBD1. Germline loops: CDR1 SNHLY, CDR2 FYNNEI. CDR3 length: 13 amino acids. The V segment lost 5 bases and the J segment 3 bases; nucleotides outside the gene matches: 3. CDR3 sequence: CASSQQGKETQYF. In nucleotides, the CDR3 is TGTGCCAGCAGTCAACAGGGGAAAGAGACCCAGTACTTC.

The chain links TRBV28 to TRBJ2-1; 9 nucleotides line up with TRBD2. The J segment lost 2 bases and the V segment lost 3 bases, leaving 5 bases of the junction unmatched. Germline V gene lookup returns CDR1 MDHEN and CDR2 SYDVKM. The CDR3 is 16 residues long. Here the CDR3 DNA reads TGTGCCAGCAGTTTCCTTGCGGGGGGGACCTACAATGAGCAGTTCTTC. As protein: CASSFLAGGTYNEQFF.

This chain connects TRBV2 to TRBJ1-1; a possible D gene is TRBD1 (6 bases). The ends were cut back, 4 bases at V and 1 base at J, with 7 bases in the middle. Per the germline V gene, CDR1 is SNHLY and CDR2 is FYNNEI. The CDR3 extends over 13 amino acids. The CDR3 DNA reads as TGTGCCAGCAGTGGGGGACAGAACACTGAAGCTTTCTTT. Its protein is CASSGGQNTEAFF.

This chain links TRBV5-5 with TRBJ1-4; no definite D call. Germline assignment: CDR1 SGHKS and CDR2 YYEKEE (reference sequence). This CDR3 contains 13 residues. V was shortened by 7 bases and J by 3 bases, with 10 bases between the two germline ends. CDR3 nucleotides: TGTGCCAGCGGATTGGTGGCTAATGAAAAACTGTTTTTT. Its protein product is CASGLVANEKLFF.